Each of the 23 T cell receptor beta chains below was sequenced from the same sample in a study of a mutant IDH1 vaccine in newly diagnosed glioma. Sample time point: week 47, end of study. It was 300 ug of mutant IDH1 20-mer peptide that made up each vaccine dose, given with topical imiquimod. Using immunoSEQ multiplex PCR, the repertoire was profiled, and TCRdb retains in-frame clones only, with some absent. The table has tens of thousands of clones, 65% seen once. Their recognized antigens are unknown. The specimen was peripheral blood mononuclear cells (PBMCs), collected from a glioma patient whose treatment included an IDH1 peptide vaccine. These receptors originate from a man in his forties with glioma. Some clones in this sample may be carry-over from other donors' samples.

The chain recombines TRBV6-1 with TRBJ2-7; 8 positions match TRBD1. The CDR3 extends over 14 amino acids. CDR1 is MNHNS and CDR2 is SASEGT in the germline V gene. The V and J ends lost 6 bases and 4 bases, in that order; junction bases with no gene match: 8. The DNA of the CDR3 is TGTGCCAGCAGCCAACGGACAGGGCATTACGAGCAGTACTTC. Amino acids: CASSQRTGHYEQYF.

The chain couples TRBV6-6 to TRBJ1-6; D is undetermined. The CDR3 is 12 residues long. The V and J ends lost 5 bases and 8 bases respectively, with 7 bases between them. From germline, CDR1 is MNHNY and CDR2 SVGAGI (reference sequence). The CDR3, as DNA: TGTGCCAGCAGTCTCTCAGATTCACCCCTCCACTTT. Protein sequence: CASSLSDSPLHF.

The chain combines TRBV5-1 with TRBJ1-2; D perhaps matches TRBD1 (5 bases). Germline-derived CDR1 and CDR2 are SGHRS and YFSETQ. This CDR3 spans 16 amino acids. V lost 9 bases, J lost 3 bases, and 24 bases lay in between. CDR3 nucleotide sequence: TGCGCCACTAAACTGGCGGGGGGATCCCGCCACTATGGCTACACCTTC. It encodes CATKLAGGSRHYGYTF.

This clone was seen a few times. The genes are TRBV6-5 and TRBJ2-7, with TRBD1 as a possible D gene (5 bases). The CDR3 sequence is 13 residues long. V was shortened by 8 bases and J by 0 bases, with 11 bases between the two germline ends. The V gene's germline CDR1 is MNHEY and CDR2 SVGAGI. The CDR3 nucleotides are TGTGCCAGCCACACGACAGACTCCTACGAGCAGTACTTC. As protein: CASHTTDSYEQYF.

DNA of the CDR3: TGTGCCAGCAGCCTCAGGGAGGCTGGAAACACCATATATTTT. The encoded protein is CASSLREAGNTIYF. The rearrangement uses TRBV5-6 and TRBJ1-3, with a tentative D call TRBD1 (5 bases). Between the trimmed V and J ends, which lost 4 bases and 2 bases, there was a span of 10 bases. The CDR3 sequence is 14 residues long. The germline V gene encodes CDR1 SGHDT and CDR2 YYEEEE.

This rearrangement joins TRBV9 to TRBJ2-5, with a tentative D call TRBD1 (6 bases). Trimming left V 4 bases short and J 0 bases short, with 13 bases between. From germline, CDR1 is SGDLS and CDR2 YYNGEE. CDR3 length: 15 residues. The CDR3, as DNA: TGTGCCAGCAGCCCCAGCGGACAGAACCAAGAGACCCAGTACTTC. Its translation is CASSPSGQNQETQYF.

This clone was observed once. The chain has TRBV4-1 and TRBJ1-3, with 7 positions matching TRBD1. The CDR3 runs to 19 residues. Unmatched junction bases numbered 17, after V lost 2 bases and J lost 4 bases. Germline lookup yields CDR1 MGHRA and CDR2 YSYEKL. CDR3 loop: CASSQFDRDISNSGNTIYF. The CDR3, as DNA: TGCGCCAGCAGCCAATTCGACAGGGACATATCTAATTCCGGAAACACCATATATTTT.

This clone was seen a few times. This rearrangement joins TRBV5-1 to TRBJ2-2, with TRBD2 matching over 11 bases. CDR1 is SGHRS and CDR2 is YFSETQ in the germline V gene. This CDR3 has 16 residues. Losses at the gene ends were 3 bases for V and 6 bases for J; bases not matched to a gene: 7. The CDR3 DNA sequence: TGCGCCAGCAGCTGGTCCGGGACTAGCGGCTCCGGGGAGCTGTTTTTT. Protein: CASSWSGTSGSGELFF.

The CDR3 protein is CAWSAGVTQPQHF. Written as DNA, the CDR3 is TGTGCCTGGAGTGCCGGCGTCACTCAGCCCCAGCATTTT. The chain uses TRBV30 and TRBJ1-5; D is uncertain. The CDR3 runs to 13 residues. Germline V gene data show CDR1 as GTSNPN and CDR2 as SVGIG (reference sequence). V lost 1 base, J lost 6 bases, and 10 bases lay in between.

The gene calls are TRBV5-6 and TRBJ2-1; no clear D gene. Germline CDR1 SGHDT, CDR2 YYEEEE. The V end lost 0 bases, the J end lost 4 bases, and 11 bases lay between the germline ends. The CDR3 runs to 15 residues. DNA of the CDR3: TGTGCCAGCAGCTTGGTGGGCGGCGGTTACAATGAGCAGTTCTTC. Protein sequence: CASSLVGGGYNEQFF.

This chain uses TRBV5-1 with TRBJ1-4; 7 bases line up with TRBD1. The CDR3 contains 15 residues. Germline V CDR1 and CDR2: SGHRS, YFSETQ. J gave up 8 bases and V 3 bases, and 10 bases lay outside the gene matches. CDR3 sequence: CASSSNRGLNEKLFF. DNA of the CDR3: TGCGCCAGCAGCTCGAACAGGGGTTTGAACGAAAAACTGTTTTTT.

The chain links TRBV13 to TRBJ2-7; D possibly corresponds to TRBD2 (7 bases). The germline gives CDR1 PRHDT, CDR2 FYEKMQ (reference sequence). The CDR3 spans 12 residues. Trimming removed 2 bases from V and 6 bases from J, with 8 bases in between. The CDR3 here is CASSLRGGEQYF. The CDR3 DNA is TGTGCCAGCAGCTTAAGGGGGGGCGAGCAGTACTTC.

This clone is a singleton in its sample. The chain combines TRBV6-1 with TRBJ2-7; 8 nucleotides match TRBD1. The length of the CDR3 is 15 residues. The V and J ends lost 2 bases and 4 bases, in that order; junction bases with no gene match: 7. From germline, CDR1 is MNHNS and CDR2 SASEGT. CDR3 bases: TGTGCCAGCAGTGAACCTGGACAGGGTGGGTACGAGCAGTACTTC. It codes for CASSEPGQGGYEQYF.

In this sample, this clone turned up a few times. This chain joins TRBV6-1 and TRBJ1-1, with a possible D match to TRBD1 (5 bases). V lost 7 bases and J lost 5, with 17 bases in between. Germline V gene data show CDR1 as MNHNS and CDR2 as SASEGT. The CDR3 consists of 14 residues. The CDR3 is CASNRLSGGTEAFF. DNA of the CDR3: TGTGCCAGCAACCGGCTCTCGGGGGGAACTGAAGCTTTCTTT.

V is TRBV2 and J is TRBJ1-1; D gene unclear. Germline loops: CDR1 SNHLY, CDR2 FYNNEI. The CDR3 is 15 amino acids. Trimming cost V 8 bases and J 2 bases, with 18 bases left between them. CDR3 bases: TGTGCCAGCTCCCAACGGGTAGAAACCAACACTGAAGCTTTCTTT. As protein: CASSQRVETNTEAFF.

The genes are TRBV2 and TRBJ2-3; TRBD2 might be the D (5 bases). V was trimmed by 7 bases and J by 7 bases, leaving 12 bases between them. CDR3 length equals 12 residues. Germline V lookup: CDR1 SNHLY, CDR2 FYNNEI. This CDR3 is CASKGVDYTQYF. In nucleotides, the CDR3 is TGTGCCAGCAAGGGAGTTGATTATACGCAGTATTTT.

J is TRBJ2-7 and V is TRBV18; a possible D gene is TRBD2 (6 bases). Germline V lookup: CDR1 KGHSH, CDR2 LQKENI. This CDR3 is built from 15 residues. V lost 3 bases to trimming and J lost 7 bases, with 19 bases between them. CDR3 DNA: TGTGCCAGCTCACCGGTATCCGGGGACTCTAATGAGCAGTACTTC. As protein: CASSPVSGDSNEQYF.

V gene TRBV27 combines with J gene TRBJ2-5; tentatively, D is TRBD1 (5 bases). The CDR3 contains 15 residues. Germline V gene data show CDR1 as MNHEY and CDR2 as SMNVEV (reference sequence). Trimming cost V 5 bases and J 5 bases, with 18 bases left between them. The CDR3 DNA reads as TGTGCCAGCAGTGGGTTTGGGGTGGCAGGGGAGACCCAGTACTTC. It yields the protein CASSGFGVAGETQYF.

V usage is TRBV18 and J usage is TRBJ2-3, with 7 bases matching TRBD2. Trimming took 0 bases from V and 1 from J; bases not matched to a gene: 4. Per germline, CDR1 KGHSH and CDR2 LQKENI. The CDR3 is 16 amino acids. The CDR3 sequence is CASSPPSSGGTDTQYF. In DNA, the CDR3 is TGTGCCAGCTCACCACCGTCCAGCGGGGGCACAGATACGCAGTATTTT.

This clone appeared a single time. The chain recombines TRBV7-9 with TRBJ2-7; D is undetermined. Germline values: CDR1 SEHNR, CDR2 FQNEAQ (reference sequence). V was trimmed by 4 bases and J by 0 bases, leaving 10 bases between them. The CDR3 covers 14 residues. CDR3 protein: CASSSDWSSYEQYF. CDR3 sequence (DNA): TGTGCCAGCAGCTCCGACTGGAGCTCCTACGAGCAGTACTTC. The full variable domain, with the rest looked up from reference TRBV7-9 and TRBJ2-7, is DTGVSQNPRHKITKRGQNVTFRCDPISEHNRLYWYRQTLGQGPEFLTYFQNEAQLEKSRLLSDRFSAERPKGSFSTLEIQRTEQGDSAMYLCASSSDWSSYEQYFGPGTRLTVT.

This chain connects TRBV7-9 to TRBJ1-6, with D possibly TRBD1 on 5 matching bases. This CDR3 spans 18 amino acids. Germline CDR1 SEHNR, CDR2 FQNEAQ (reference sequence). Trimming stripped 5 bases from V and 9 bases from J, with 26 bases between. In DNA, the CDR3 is TGTGCCAGCAGCCCTGGTGGGCAGCCGAGGGGCTCGGGTTCACCCCTCCACTTT. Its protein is CASSPGGQPRGSGSPLHF.

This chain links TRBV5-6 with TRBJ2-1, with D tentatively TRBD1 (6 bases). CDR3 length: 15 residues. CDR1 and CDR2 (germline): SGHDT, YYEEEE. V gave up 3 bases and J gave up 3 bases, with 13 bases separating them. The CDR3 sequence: CASSWWGRSYNEQFF. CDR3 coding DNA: TGTGCCAGCAGCTGGTGGGGGCGAAGCTACAATGAGCAGTTCTTC.

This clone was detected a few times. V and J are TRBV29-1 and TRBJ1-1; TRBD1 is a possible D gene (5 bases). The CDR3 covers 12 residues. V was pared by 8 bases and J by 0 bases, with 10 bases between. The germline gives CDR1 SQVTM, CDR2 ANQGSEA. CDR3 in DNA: TGCAGCACAAAACAGGTGAACACTGAAGCTTTCTTT. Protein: CSTKQVNTEAFF.